This note documents a single T cell receptor beta chain sequence. Data came from immunoSEQ multiplex PCR; TCRdb stores just in-frame clones and leaves some out. In the table there are roughly 22,000 clones, approximately 90% of which are singletons. V was pared by 0 bases and J by 1 base, with 4 bases between. There are 14 residues in the CDR3. Germline V gene lookup returns CDR1 SGHRS and CDR2 YFSETQ. The data were obtained in a study of T cell changes during pregnancy in multiple sclerosis. Specimen: CD4+ T cells from peripheral blood mononuclear cells, collected in the first trimester of pregnancy. This sequence was found in a female donor in good health, enrolled as a control in a pregnancy study. V usage is TRBV5-1 and J usage is TRBJ2-2; D remains unclear. As DNA, the CDR3 is TGCGCCAGCAGCTTGGGACTGAACACCGGGGAGCTGTTTTTT. It is translated as CASSLGLNTGELFF.